This is a list of T cell receptor beta chains from one sample in a study of shared clonotypes between healthy human individuals. Only in-frame clones appear in the TCRdb table, and some are missing; sequencing was by immunoSEQ multiplex PCR. The sample consists of under 2,500,000 clones, 90% to 97% of them appearing once. The sequencing input was naive CD4+ T cells sorted from blood. The source is a young man in good health. The CDR3 runs from the conserved cysteine through the conserved F or W. The order of the fields is clone size, D gene, J gene, V gene, CDR3 DNA, CDR3 protein. The D gene is left open where the match is weak. For some rows the clone size is stated as once, few or many, or as a class when expanded; others skip it.

clone size: -
D gene: TRBD2
J gene: TRBJ2-5
V gene: TRBV18
CDR3 DNA: TGTGCCAGCTCCCAGGCCAGCGGGGGACAAGAGACCCAGTACTTC
CDR3 protein: CASSQASGGQETQYF

clone size: -
D gene: TRBD1
J gene: TRBJ2-2
V gene: TRBV5-6
CDR3 DNA: TGTGCCAGCAGTCAGGACAGGGGACTCGGCACCGGGGAGCTGTTTTTT
CDR3 protein: CASSQDRGLGTGELFF

clone size: -
D gene: -
J gene: TRBJ2-7
V gene: TRBV6-6
CDR3 DNA: TGTGCCAGCAGTTATATGGACACCACCTACGAGCAGTACTTC
CDR3 protein: CASSYMDTTYEQYF

clone size: few
D gene: -
J gene: TRBJ1-5
V gene: TRBV10-3
CDR3 DNA: TGTGCCATCAGTGAGTCCCGAGCCCAGCCCCAGCATTTT
CDR3 protein: CAISESRAQPQHF

clone size: -
D gene: TRBD2
J gene: TRBJ2-1
V gene: TRBV5-1
CDR3 DNA: TGCGCCAGCAGCAGGGGGACTAGCCGCAATGAGCAGTTCTTC
CDR3 protein: CASSRGTSRNEQFF

clone size: few
D gene: -
J gene: TRBJ2-7
V gene: TRBV18
CDR3 DNA: TGTGCCAGCTCACCACTCCGTCAAAGGAACTCGTACGAGCAGTACTTC
CDR3 protein: CASSPLRQRNSYEQYF

clone size: -
D gene: -
J gene: TRBJ2-7
V gene: TRBV30
CDR3 DNA: TGTGCCTGGAGTGTACGGAGCGATGACGAGCAGTACTTC
CDR3 protein: CAWSVRSDDEQYF

clone size: -
D gene: TRBD1
J gene: TRBJ2-7
V gene: TRBV5-1
CDR3 DNA: TGCGCCAGCAGCTTGCCGGTGGGGACAGGGAGCATATTCTCCTACGAGCAGTACTTC
CDR3 protein: CASSLPVGTGSIFSYEQYF

clone size: -
D gene: -
J gene: TRBJ1-1
V gene: TRBV10-2
CDR3 DNA: TGCGCCAGCAGTGAACCTCGCAGTAGAGGGACTGAAGCTTTCTTT
CDR3 protein: CASSEPRSRGTEAFF

clone size: -
D gene: TRBD2
J gene: TRBJ2-1
V gene: TRBV30
CDR3 DNA: TGTGCCTGGAGTGTAGACCTAGCGGGGTCCTACAATGAGCAGTTCTTC
CDR3 protein: CAWSVDLAGSYNEQFF

clone size: -
D gene: -
J gene: TRBJ1-6
V gene: TRBV7-2
CDR3 DNA: TGTGCCAGCAGCCTATCAGGGGCCAATTCACCCCTCCACTTT
CDR3 protein: CASSLSGANSPLHF

clone size: -
D gene: TRBD1
J gene: TRBJ2-7
V gene: TRBV27
CDR3 DNA: TGTGCCAGCAGCCCCGGGACAGGGCGGTTCCACGAGCAGTACTTC
CDR3 protein: CASSPGTGRFHEQYF

clone size: -
D gene: -
J gene: TRBJ1-4
V gene: TRBV9
CDR3 DNA: TGTGCCAGCAGCTCCCCAACTAATGAAAAACTGTTTTTT
CDR3 protein: CASSSPTNEKLFF

clone size: -
D gene: TRBD1
J gene: TRBJ2-5
V gene: TRBV7-9
CDR3 DNA: TGTGCCAGCAGTTTGACAGGGGGCCCTCGAGAGACCCAGTACTTC
CDR3 protein: CASSLTGGPRETQYF

clone size: -
D gene: TRBD1
J gene: TRBJ2-7
V gene: TRBV18
CDR3 DNA: TGTGCCAGCTCACCGCAGACAGGGGGCCTCGAGCAGTACTTC
CDR3 protein: CASSPQTGGLEQYF

clone size: -
D gene: -
J gene: TRBJ2-3
V gene: TRBV28
CDR3 DNA: TGTGCCAGCAGTTTACCTATAGGGGCCTCAGATACGCAGTATTTT
CDR3 protein: CASSLPIGASDTQYF

clone size: -
D gene: -
J gene: TRBJ2-3
V gene: TRBV30
CDR3 DNA: TGTGCCTGGAGTAACGGGGGTCGCACAGATACGCAGTATTTT
CDR3 protein: CAWSNGGRTDTQYF

clone size: -
D gene: -
J gene: TRBJ1-1
V gene: TRBV6-4
CDR3 DNA: TGTGCCAGTCAACGGACGGCGAACACTGAAGCTTTCTTT
CDR3 protein: CASQRTANTEAFF

clone size: -
D gene: -
J gene: TRBJ1-5
V gene: TRBV6-1
CDR3 DNA: TGTGCCAGCAGTGGGTATGGGGGGATTAGCAATCAGCCCCAGCATTTT
CDR3 protein: CASSGYGGISNQPQHF

clone size: -
D gene: -
J gene: TRBJ2-7
V gene: TRBV21-1
CDR3 DNA: TGTGCCAGCAGCAAAAGGGACTGCCCAGAGCCCTACGAGCAGTACTTC
CDR3 protein: CASSKRDCPEPYEQYF

clone size: -
D gene: TRBD1
J gene: TRBJ1-2
V gene: TRBV30
CDR3 DNA: TGTGCCTGGAGTCGGGCAGGGGGCCTCTACACCTTC
CDR3 protein: CAWSRAGGLYTF

clone size: -
D gene: -
J gene: TRBJ2-1
V gene: TRBV7-3
CDR3 DNA: TGTGCCAGCAGCGGAATTAACGGCGGGGGCAGGTTCTTC
CDR3 protein: CASSGINGGGRFF

clone size: -
D gene: -
J gene: TRBJ1-2
V gene: TRBV20-1
CDR3 DNA: TGCAGTGCTGGGGGGGGTTACACCTTC
CDR3 protein: CSAGGGYTF

clone size: -
D gene: -
J gene: TRBJ2-7
V gene: TRBV6-5
CDR3 DNA: TGTGCCAGCAGTAAACAGGGCTACGAGCAGTACTTC
CDR3 protein: CASSKQGYEQYF

clone size: -
D gene: TRBD1
J gene: TRBJ2-5
V gene: TRBV5-1
CDR3 DNA: TGCGCCAGCAGCGGGACAGGGGATCAAGAGACCCAGTACTTC
CDR3 protein: CASSGTGDQETQYF

clone size: -
D gene: -
J gene: TRBJ2-7
V gene: TRBV15
CDR3 DNA: TGTGCCACCAGCAGAGAAATAGACGGAGGATCCTACGAGCAGTACTTC
CDR3 protein: CATSREIDGGSYEQYF

clone size: -
D gene: -
J gene: TRBJ1-2
V gene: TRBV5-1
CDR3 DNA: TGCGCCAGCAGCCGGGGGAGGGACTTGGATGGCTACACCTTC
CDR3 protein: CASSRGRDLDGYTF

clone size: -
D gene: TRBD2
J gene: TRBJ2-7
V gene: TRBV6-5
CDR3 DNA: TGTGCCAGCAGTAAAGCGGGAGAAGCCTACGAGCAGTACTTC
CDR3 protein: CASSKAGEAYEQYF

clone size: -
D gene: TRBD1
J gene: TRBJ1-2
V gene: TRBV2
CDR3 DNA: TGTGCCAGCAGTGAATTGGTTTCTACGGGACAGGGGGCAGGAGGCTACACCTTC
CDR3 protein: CASSELVSTGQGAGGYTF

clone size: -
D gene: -
J gene: TRBJ2-7
V gene: TRBV18
CDR3 DNA: TGTGCCAGCTCACCCGATCTCTCCTACGAGCAGTACTTC
CDR3 protein: CASSPDLSYEQYF